Below are 10 T cell receptor beta chains sequenced from a single sample in a study of OX40 agonist ivuxolimab in advanced cancers. Repertoires were generated with immunoSEQ multiplex PCR, while TCRdb's copy carries only in-frame clones and drops some. The table lists about 26,000 clones, 85% to 90% of them singletons, with about 20% in the top ten. The sample in question was CD4+ or CD8+ T cells sorted from blood, obtained in a trial of the OX40 agonist ivuxolimab. Receptors were obtained from an adult with an advanced solid tumor such as melanoma, head and neck, liver or kidney cancer.

This chain uses TRBV29-1 with TRBJ2-1; D remains ambiguous. CDR1 and CDR2 from the germline V gene are SQVTM and ANQGSEA. The CDR3 is 11 residues long. V was trimmed by 6 bases and J by 3 bases, leaving 6 bases between them. This CDR3 reads CSVLDYNEQFF. In DNA, the CDR3 is TGCAGCGTGCTAGACTACAATGAGCAGTTCTTC.

The CDR3 region has the DNA TGTGCCAGCAGCGTCTCCCTTTGTAGCGGGGGGGCCGAAGATACGCAGTATTTT. This codes for CASSVSLCSGGAEDTQYF. The gene calls are TRBV21-1 and TRBJ2-3; the table assigns TRBD2, which was not confirmed against the DNA. TRBV21-1 is a recognized pseudogene. This CDR3 is 18 amino acids long.

DNA for the CDR3: TGTGCCAGCAGTCTCTTCGGTGGTTCCTACGAGCAGTACTTC. This encodes CASSLFGGSYEQYF. The chain employs TRBV27 and TRBJ2-7; D unresolved. CDR1 and CDR2 (germline): MNHEY, SMNVEV (reference sequence). There are 14 residues in the CDR3. The V end was cut by 5 bases, the J end by 1 base, with 12 bases between.

The genes are TRBV4-3 and TRBJ2-1; 12 positions match TRBD2. Germline CDR1 and CDR2: LGHNA and YSLEER. V lost 5 bases, J lost 8 bases, and 7 bases stayed unmatched. The CDR3 spans 15 residues. The chain's CDR3 is CASSAGLAGSYEQFF. The CDR3 DNA is TGCGCCAGCAGCGCCGGACTAGCGGGGAGTTATGAGCAGTTCTTC.

V gene TRBV4-1 combines with J gene TRBJ1-2; TRBD1 might be the D (5 bases). The CDR3 contains 12 residues. V was pared by 4 bases and J by 6 bases, with 9 bases between. In germline, CDR1 is MGHRA, CDR2 YSYEKL. CDR3 region: CASSLRDDGYTF. The CDR3 coding sequence is TGCGCCAGCAGCCTGAGGGACGATGGCTACACCTTC.

The gene calls are TRBV19 and TRBJ2-2; 12 bases agree with TRBD2. Unmatched junction bases numbered 3, after V lost 5 bases and J lost 5 bases. This CDR3 has 15 amino acids. Germline CDR1 and CDR2: LNHDA and SQIVND (reference sequence). The CDR3 bases are TGTGCCAGTAGTTCTGGGACTAGCGGGACCGGGGAGCTGTTTTTT. This gives the protein CASSSGTSGTGELFF.

This clone was seen a few times. The chain links TRBV6-1 to TRBJ2-2, with D perhaps TRBD1 (8 bases). Trimming shortened V by 11 bases and J by 4 bases, and 14 bases separated the two germline ends. CDR1 is MNHNS and CDR2 is SASEGT in the germline V gene. This CDR3 is 13 amino acids long. The CDR3 region is CALNRGGTGELFF. CDR3 nucleotide sequence: TGTGCCCTAAACAGGGGGGGCACCGGGGAGCTGTTTTTT.

The CDR3 loop is CATTDRGLGGYTF. CDR3 bases: TGTGCCACTACCGACAGGGGGCTCGGTGGCTACACCTTC. The V gene is TRBV19, the J gene TRBJ1-2; 10 positions match TRBD1. This CDR3 contains 13 residues. CDR1 is LNHDA and CDR2 is SQIVND in the germline V gene (reference sequence). The junction had 9 bases not matched to a gene; V was cut back by 10 bases and J by 7 bases.

This clone is a singleton in its sample. The chain employs TRBV28 and TRBJ1-4, with D possibly being TRBD1 (5 bases). The CDR3 length is 13 residues. The V end lost 10 bases, the J end lost 4 bases, and 13 bases lay between the germline ends. Germline V CDR1 and CDR2: MDHEN, SYDVKM. The CDR3 nucleotides are TGTGCCACCGAAGACAGACTTAATGAAAAACTGTTTTTT. Its protein product is CATEDRLNEKLFF.

Details on this clone: Relative to the germline gene, one junction end is altered; a read error may explain this. The rearrangement links TRBV6-5 to TRBJ2-3; 12 bases are a match to TRBD2. CDR1 is MNHEY and CDR2 is SVGAGI in the germline V gene. The CDR3 sequence is 15 residues long. The CDR3 region has the DNA TGTGCCAGCAGTGACTCTAGCGGGGGGGCCGATACGCAGTATTTT. Translated: CASSDSSGGADTQYF.